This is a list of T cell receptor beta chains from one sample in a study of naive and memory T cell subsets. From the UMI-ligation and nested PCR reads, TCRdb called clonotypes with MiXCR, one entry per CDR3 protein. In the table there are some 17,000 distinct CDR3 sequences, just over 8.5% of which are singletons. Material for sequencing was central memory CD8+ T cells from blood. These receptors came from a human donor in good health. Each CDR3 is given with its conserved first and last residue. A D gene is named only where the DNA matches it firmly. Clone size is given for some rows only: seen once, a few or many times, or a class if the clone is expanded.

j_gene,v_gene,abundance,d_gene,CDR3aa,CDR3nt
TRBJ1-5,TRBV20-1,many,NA,CSARDRTKNRDQPQHF,TGCAGTGCTAGAGATAGAACTAAGAACAGGGACCAGCCCCAGCATTTT
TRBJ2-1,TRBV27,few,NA,CASSLSWGPGNEQFF,TGTGCCAGCAGTTTATCGTGGGGGCCTGGGAATGAGCAGTTCTTC
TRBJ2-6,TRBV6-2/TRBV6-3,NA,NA,CASGRDSSGANVLTF,TGTGCCAGCGGGAGGGACAGCTCTGGGGCCAACGTCCTGACTTTC
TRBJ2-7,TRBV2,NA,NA,CASSEGTGDPSYEQYF,TGTGCCAGCAGTGAAGGGACGGGAGACCCCTCCTACGAGCAGTACTTC
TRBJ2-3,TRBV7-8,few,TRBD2,CASSPQRGGRDTQYF,TGTGCCAGCAGCCCCCAGCGGGGGGGAAGAGATACGCAGTATTTT
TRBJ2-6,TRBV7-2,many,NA,CASSLGGIGANVLTF,TGTGCCAGCAGCTTAGGCGGGATCGGGGCCAACGTCCTGACTTTC
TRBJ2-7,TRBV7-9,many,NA,CASFGSSYEQYF,TGTGCCAGCTTTGGCAGTTCCTACGAGCAGTACTTC
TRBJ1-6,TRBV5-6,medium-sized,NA,CASSLGWQPNSPLHF,TGTGCCAGCAGCTTGGGGTGGCAGCCCAATTCACCCCTCCACTTT
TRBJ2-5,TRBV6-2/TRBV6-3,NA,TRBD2,CASSYAGTSDVETQYF,TGTGCCAGCAGTTACGCCGGGACTAGCGACGTAGAGACCCAGTACTTC
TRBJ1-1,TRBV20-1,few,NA,CSARGGRQPGMNTEAFF,TGCAGTGCTAGGGGTGGGAGACAGCCCGGCATGAACACTGAAGCTTTCTTT
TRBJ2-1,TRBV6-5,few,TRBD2,CASSFSGGLPYNEQFF,TGTGCCAGCAGTTTCTCGGGAGGGCTACCCTACAATGAGCAGTTCTTC
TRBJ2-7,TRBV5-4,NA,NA,CASSYRALPFLLGYREQYF,TGTGCCAGCAGTTACCGGGCCCTTCCCTTCCTACTCGGCTACCGGGAGCAGTACTTC
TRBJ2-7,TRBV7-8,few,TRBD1,CASSTRTGIPYEQYF,TGTGCCAGCAGCACTCGGACAGGGATACCCTACGAGCAGTACTTC
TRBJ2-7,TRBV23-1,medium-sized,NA,CASSRREQTYEQYF,TGCGCCAGCAGTAGGAGGGAGCAAACCTACGAGCAGTACTTC
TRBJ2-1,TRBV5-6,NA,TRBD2,CASSLAILAGGNEQFF,TGTGCCAGCAGCTTGGCCATACTAGCGGGAGGTAATGAGCAGTTCTTC
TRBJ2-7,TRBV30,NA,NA,CAWSVMGARYEQYF,TGTGCCTGGAGTGTAATGGGGGCCCGCTACGAGCAGTACTTC
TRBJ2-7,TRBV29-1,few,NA,CSGRQEGYEQYF,TGCAGCGGTCGACAGGAGGGATACGAGCAGTACTTC
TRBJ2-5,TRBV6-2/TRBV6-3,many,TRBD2,CASSSGGAAETQYF,TGTGCCAGCAGTAGCGGGGGGGCGGCGGAGACCCAGTACTTC
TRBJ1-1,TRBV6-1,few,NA,CASSASENTEAFF,TGTGCCAGCAGTGCTTCAGAGAACACTGAAGCTTTCTTT
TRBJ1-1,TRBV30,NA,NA,CACLRGGTVEAFF,TGTGCCTGCCTCCGTGGGGGGACGGTTGAAGCTTTCTTT
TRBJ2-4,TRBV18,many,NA,CASSSDTRDAKNIQYF,TGTGCCAGCTCATCCGACACCAGAGACGCCAAAAACATTCAGTACTTC
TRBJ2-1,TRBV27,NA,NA,CASSLYNEQFF,TGTGCCAGCAGTCTGTACAATGAGCAGTTCTTC
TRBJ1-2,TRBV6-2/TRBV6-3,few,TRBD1,CASSGGQVDGYTF,TGTGCCAGCAGTGGGGGACAGGTGGATGGCTACACCTTC
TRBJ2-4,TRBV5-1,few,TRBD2,CASSFGTNDGENIQYF,TGCGCCAGCAGCTTCGGGACTAACGACGGGGAAAACATTCAGTACTTC
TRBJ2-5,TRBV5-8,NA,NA,CASSLSLGGAETQYF,TGTGCCAGCAGCTTGAGCCTTGGGGGAGCGGAGACCCAGTACTTC
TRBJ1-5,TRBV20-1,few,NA,CSARLTGNNQPQHF,TGCAGTGCTAGACTCACAGGGAATAATCAGCCCCAGCATTTT
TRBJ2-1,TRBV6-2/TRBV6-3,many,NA,CASKLDSYNEQFF,TGTGCCAGCAAGCTAGACTCCTACAATGAGCAGTTCTTC
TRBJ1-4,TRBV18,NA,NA,CASSPPAGDYEKLFF,TGTGCCAGCTCACCACCGGCAGGAGACTATGAAAAACTGTTTTTT
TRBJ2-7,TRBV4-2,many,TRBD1,CASRGQGSYEQYF,TGTGCCAGCAGGGGACAGGGGTCATACGAGCAGTACTTC
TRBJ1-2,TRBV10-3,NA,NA,CAIPLTDGPTDGYTF,TGTGCCATCCCATTAACGGACGGACCCACGGATGGCTACACCTTC
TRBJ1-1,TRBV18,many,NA,CASSHSSSGLESMNTEAFF,TGTGCCAGCTCACACAGTTCCTCAGGGTTAGAATCCATGAACACTGAAGCTTTCTTT
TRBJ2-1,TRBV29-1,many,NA,CSVGWSYNEQFF,TGCAGCGTAGGGTGGTCCTACAATGAGCAGTTCTTC
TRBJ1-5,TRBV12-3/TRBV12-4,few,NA,CASSFVGNQGYQPQHF,TGTGCCAGCAGTTTTGTGGGAAATCAGGGGTACCAGCCCCAGCATTTT
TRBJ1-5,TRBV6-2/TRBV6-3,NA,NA,CASGALVQPQHF,TGTGCCAGCGGGGCGTTAGTACAGCCCCAGCATTTT
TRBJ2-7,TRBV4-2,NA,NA,CASSPDLSYEQYF,TGTGCCAGCAGCCCAGACCTTTCCTACGAGCAGTACTTC
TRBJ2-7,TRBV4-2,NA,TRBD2,CASSPGATSGSLPTGEQYF,TGTGCCAGCAGCCCAGGGGCGACTAGCGGGAGTTTACCCACTGGCGAGCAGTACTTC
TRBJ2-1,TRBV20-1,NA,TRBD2,CSALGLADYNEQFF,TGCAGTGCTCTGGGGCTAGCGGATTACAATGAGCAGTTCTTC
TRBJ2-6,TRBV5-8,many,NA,CASSVDAAPYSGANVLTF,TGTGCCAGCAGTGTTGACGCTGCACCATACTCTGGGGCCAACGTCCTGACTTTC
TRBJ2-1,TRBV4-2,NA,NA,CASSQEAAGRTDYNEQFF,TGTGCCAGCAGCCAAGAGGCGGCTGGAAGAACTGATTACAATGAGCAGTTCTTC
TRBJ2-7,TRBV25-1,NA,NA,CASSEGSSYEQYF,TGTGCCAGCAGTGAAGGTTCCTCCTACGAGCAGTACTTC
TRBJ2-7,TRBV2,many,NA,CASSDGQGPYEQYF,TGTGCCAGCAGTGACGGCCAGGGTCCCTACGAGCAGTACTTC
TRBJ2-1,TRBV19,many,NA,CASSTDVYNEQFF,TGTGCCAGTAGTACGGACGTCTACAATGAGCAGTTCTTC
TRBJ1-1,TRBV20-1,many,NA,CSAQLAEIEAFF,TGCAGTGCTCAACTTGCAGAGATTGAAGCTTTCTTT
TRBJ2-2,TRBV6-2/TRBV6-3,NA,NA,CASSLEANTGELFF,TGTGCCAGCTCCTTGGAGGCGAACACCGGGGAGCTGTTTTTT
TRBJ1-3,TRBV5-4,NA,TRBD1,CATWDSGNTIYF,TGTGCCACGTGGGACAGCGGAAACACCATATATTTT
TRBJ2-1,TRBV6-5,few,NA,CASSPTRYNEQFF,TGTGCCAGCAGTCCGACGAGGTACAATGAGCAGTTCTTC
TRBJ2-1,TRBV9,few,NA,CASSVNSNEQFF,TGTGCCAGCAGCGTAAACAGCAATGAGCAGTTCTTC
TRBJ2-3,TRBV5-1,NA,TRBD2,CASSRGTSGSTQYF,TGCGCCAGCAGCAGAGGGACTAGCGGGAGCACGCAGTATTTT
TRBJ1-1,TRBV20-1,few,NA,CSAGGRTDTEAFF,TGCAGTGCGGGCGGACGGACGGACACTGAAGCTTTCTTT
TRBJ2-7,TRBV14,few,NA,CASSHRQDPYEQYF,TGTGCCAGCAGCCACAGACAGGACCCCTACGAGCAGTACTTC
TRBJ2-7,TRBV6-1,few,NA,CATVGASKYEQYF,TGTGCCACCGTGGGGGCTTCGAAATACGAGCAGTACTTC
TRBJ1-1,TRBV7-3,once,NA,CASSSGVGGTEAFF,TGTGCCAGCAGTTCTGGGGTCGGAGGCACTGAAGCTTTCTTT
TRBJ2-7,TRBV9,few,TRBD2,CASSALAGDSYEQYF,TGTGCCAGCAGCGCACTAGCGGGGGACTCCTACGAGCAGTACTTC
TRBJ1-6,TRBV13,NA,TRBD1,CASSFGTGNSPLHF,TGTGCCAGCAGCTTTGGGACAGGGAATTCACCCCTCCACTTT
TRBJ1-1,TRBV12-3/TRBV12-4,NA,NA,CASLTESPAWLNTEAFF,TGTGCCAGCTTGACGGAAAGCCCCGCGTGGTTGAACACTGAAGCTTTCTTT
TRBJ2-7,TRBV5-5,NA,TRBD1,CASSFDRAGFEQYF,TGTGCCAGCAGCTTTGACAGGGCCGGCTTCGAGCAGTACTTC